The entry below describes one T cell receptor beta chain. Trimming stripped 0 bases from V and 8 bases from J, with 14 bases between. CDR1 and CDR2 from the germline V gene are SGHDT and YYEEEE. The CDR3 extends over 14 amino acids. In the authors' workflow: Reference gene primer amplification yielded estimated nucleated cell counts. The repertoire was sequenced with immunoSEQ multiplex PCR; TCRdb's copy has only in-frame clones and lacks some. The V and J calls and the clone size are those of that table, but D and trimming were determined from the DNA. This sample has 300,000 or so clones, with approximately 86% found just once. These data come from a study of blood T cell repertoires in COVID-19. Looking at the study overall: Samples of COVID-19 (acute and convalescent) were obtained from the United States, Italy and Spain.

The sequence was collected from a woman in her 50s with active or convalescent COVID-19. The sample consisted of peripheral blood. The rearrangement links TRBV5-6 to TRBJ1-2; D may be TRBD1 (6 bases). The CDR3 spells CASSLGQAHLGYTF. CDR3 coding DNA: TGTGCCAGCAGCTTGGGACAGGCACATTTGGGCTACACCTTC.